The 19 T cell receptor beta chains listed next were all sequenced from one sample in a study of T-cell reconstitution after alpha-beta-depleted transplantation in children. Researchers prepared the TCRbeta library using unique molecular identifiers, the study reports. TCRdb processed the PCR reads anew with MiXCR; each CDR3 protein has one entry. The sample records about 130,000 distinct CDR3 sequences, around 9.8% being singletons. The source material was PBMCs, mostly from graft donor cells, sampled 180 days after TCRalphabeta/CD19-depleted stem cell transplant. Source of these receptors: a girl under three years old who had a stem cell transplant for combined immunodeficiency, so the T cells may come from the graft donor.

There are a few counts of this clonotype. The chain has TRBV19 and TRBJ1-1; 7 positions match TRBD1. With 5 bases clipped from V and 1 base from J, the junction kept 10 bases outside the gene matches. CDR1 is LNHDA, CDR2 SQIVND, per germline (reference sequence). The CDR3 has 16 amino acids. This CDR3 is CASSAETGMGNTEAFF. CDR3 coding DNA: TGTGCCAGTAGTGCAGAGACAGGGATGGGGAACACTGAAGCTTTCTTT.

A note on this clonotype: At one of its ends the junction is not consistent with the germline gene, which may arise from a read error. The rearrangement uses TRBV5-6 and TRBJ2-7; D may match TRBD1 or TRBD2 (5 bases each). The CDR3 is 13 residues long. The germline V gene has CDR1 SGHDT and CDR2 YYEEEE. This CDR3 reads CASSSGPGYEHYF. The CDR3 bases are TGTGCCAGCAGCTCGGGACCTGGGTACGAGCATTACTTC.

This clonotype showed up just a few times. The CDR3 nucleotides are TGTGCCAGCAGCTGGAATCTAGGGTCTAGCACAGATACGCAGTATTTT. Translation: CASSWNLGSSTDTQYF. This chain uses TRBV7-8 with TRBJ2-3, with D unclear. Trimming took off 4 bases at V and 0 bases at J, with 14 bases between the two ends. The CDR3 is 16 amino acids. Per the germline V gene, CDR1 is SGHVS and CDR2 is FQNEAQ.

This clonotype has a count of ten or more. The rearrangement uses TRBV7-3 and TRBJ2-6, with 7 bases aligning to TRBD1. The CDR3 loop spans 18 amino acids. From germline, CDR1 is SGHTA and CDR2 FQGTGA. The ends lost 0 bases at V and 1 base at J; junction bases unmatched: 6. The CDR3 bases are TGTGCCAGCAGCTTAACAGGGGGCCTCCCTTCTGGGGCCAACGTCCTGACTTTC. It encodes CASSLTGGLPSGANVLTF.

This clonotype was counted only a few times. The genes are TRBV5-4 and TRBJ2-5; 9 bases line up with TRBD2. This CDR3 region has 17 residues. The trim removed 0 bases at V and 3 bases at J, leaving 9 bases unmatched. From germline, CDR1 is SGHNT and CDR2 YYREEE (reference sequence). The CDR3 nucleotides read TGTGCCAGCAGCTTGGAGGAAGCGGGGGGAGGGGAAGAGACCCAGTACTTC. Its translation: CASSLEEAGGGEETQYF.

In its sample, this clonotype was seen a few times. CDR3 amino acids: CASSLASGGGADTQYF. CDR3 bases: TGTGCCAGCAGCTTAGCTAGCGGAGGAGGGGCAGATACGCAGTATTTT. The gene calls are TRBV7-3 and TRBJ2-3; 7 positions match TRBD2. CDR3 length: 16 residues. J lost 4 bases, V lost 2 bases, and 9 bases had no gene match. CDR1 is SGHTA, CDR2 FQGTGA, per germline.

This clonotype was counted between two and nine times. The V gene is TRBV4-3, the J gene TRBJ2-7; 14 bases fit TRBD2. Germline assignment: CDR1 LGHNA and CDR2 YSLEER. This CDR3 contains 17 residues. Trimming took 4 bases from V and 2 from J; bases not matched to a gene: 7. The CDR3 DNA is TGCGCCAGCAGCCTCGGGACTAGCGGGAGAGTGGCCTACGAGCAGTACTTC. Protein product: CASSLGTSGRVAYEQYF.

This clonotype came up a few times. The V and J genes are TRBV5-1 and TRBJ2-7; tentative D call: TRBD1 (6 bases). The CDR3 loop spans 14 amino acids. Between the trimmed V and J ends, which lost 0 bases and 5 bases, there was a span of 12 bases. The germline gives CDR1 SGHRS, CDR2 YFSETQ. CDR3 loop: CASSLEQGLHEQYF. The CDR3 DNA reads TGCGCCAGCAGCTTGGAACAGGGCCTACACGAGCAGTACTTC.

This chain joins TRBV13 and TRBJ2-5; possibly TRBD2 for D (7 bases). This CDR3 has 15 amino acids. Germline V gene sequence: CDR1 PRHDT, CDR2 FYEKMQ (reference sequence). Trimming left V 2 bases short and J 5 bases short, with 15 bases between. This CDR3 is CASSLQRGGGETQYF. The DNA of the CDR3 is TGTGCCAGCAGCTTACAAAGGGGGGGGGGCGAGACCCAGTACTTC.

This clonotype was picked up a small number of times. The genes are TRBV5-1 and TRBJ2-1; TRBD1 matches at 8 bases. In germline, CDR1 is SGHRS, CDR2 YFSETQ. The CDR3 loop spans 19 amino acids. The junction had 18 bases not matched to a gene; V was cut back by 0 bases and J by 7 bases. The CDR3, as DNA: TGCGCCAGCAGCTTGGCCGGGACAGGAGCTCTTTCCCGAGGGAATGAGCAGTTCTTC. This sequence encodes CASSLAGTGALSRGNEQFF.

The chain couples TRBV6-5 to TRBJ2-7, with D possibly being TRBD2 (6 bases). The V end was cut by 7 bases, the J end by 2 bases, with 18 bases between. CDR3 length equals 15 residues. Germline CDR1 MNHEY, CDR2 SVGAGI. For the CDR3, the DNA is TGTGCCAGCACTTCAACCGGGACTGGAGCCTACGAGCAGTACTTC. Translated: CASTSTGTGAYEQYF.

This clonotype has a count of ten or more. The chain is built from TRBV5-4 and TRBJ2-5; TRBD1 aligns across 7 bases. Germline CDR1 is SGHNT and CDR2 is YYREEE (reference sequence). CDR3 size: 14 residues. V shed 3 bases and J 3 bases; nucleotides not matched to a gene: 5. The CDR3, as DNA: TGTGCCAGCAGCTCTACCACAGGGGAAGAGACCCAGTACTTC. Its protein is CASSSTTGEETQYF.

This clonotype was counted between two and nine times. The chain joins TRBV5-5 to TRBJ1-2; D uncertain. This CDR3 has 13 amino acids. Deletions cut 4 bases from V and 5 bases from J, with 12 bases between. In germline, CDR1 is SGHKS, CDR2 YYEKEE (reference sequence). CDR3 amino acids: CASSKDLPYGYTF. The DNA of the CDR3 is TGTGCCAGCAGCAAGGACTTGCCTTATGGCTACACCTTC.

This clonotype was seen ten or more times. V usage is TRBV24-1 and J usage is TRBJ1-5; 7 bases align to TRBD1. The CDR3 covers 15 residues. V lost 2 bases, J lost 5 bases, and 5 bases stayed unmatched. Germline V CDR1 and CDR2: KGHDR, SFDVKD. The DNA of the CDR3 is TGTGCCACCAGTGATTCTAGGGACAGAGATCAGCCCCAGCATTTT. Its protein is CATSDSRDRDQPQHF.

This clonotype was counted a few times. The rearrangement uses TRBV29-1 and TRBJ1-1; D may be TRBD1 (5 bases). CDR1 SQVTM and CDR2 ANQGSEA come from the germline V gene. Trimming shortened V by 3 bases and J by 4 bases, and 15 bases separated the two germline ends. The length of the CDR3 is 14 residues. This CDR3 is CSVERGVSGTEAFF. The CDR3 DNA reads TGCAGCGTTGAGCGGGGGGTTAGCGGCACTGAAGCTTTCTTT.

Ten or more counts support this clonotype. The V call is TRBV29-1, the J call TRBJ2-2, with D uncertain. The V gene's germline CDR1 is SQVTM and CDR2 ANQGSEA. This CDR3 is built from 12 residues. Trimming removed 0 bases from V and 6 bases from J, with 5 bases in between. This CDR3 reads CSVEDMAGELFF. CDR3 bases: TGCAGCGTTGAAGATATGGCCGGGGAGCTGTTTTTT.

The sample holds many counts of this clonotype. The V call is TRBV9, the J call TRBJ2-2; a weak D match, TRBD2 (5 bases). The ends were cut back, 1 base at V and 4 bases at J, with 11 bases in the middle. CDR1 is SGDLS, CDR2 YYNGEE, per germline. The CDR3 covers 15 residues. The CDR3, as DNA: TGTGCCAGCAGCGTACTCGGACTGGTCACCGGGGAGCTGTTTTTT. Its protein is CASSVLGLVTGELFF.

This clonotype was observed a few times. The chain has TRBV20-1 and TRBJ1-1; no reliable D call. The CDR3 is 11 residues long. V dropped 8 bases and J dropped 2 bases, with 9 bases sitting between them. The germline gives CDR1 DFQATT, CDR2 SNEGSKA (reference sequence). The CDR3 region is CSYPRNTEAFF. The DNA for the CDR3 is TGCAGTTACCCTCGAAACACTGAAGCTTTCTTT.

V gene TRBV20-1 combines with J gene TRBJ1-1, with D hard to call. Germline CDR1 DFQATT, CDR2 SNEGSKA (reference sequence). The CDR3 is made up of 14 amino acids. V lost 1 base and J 2 bases, leaving 11 bases between the germline ends. The CDR3 here is CSARGWQSNTEAFF. CDR3 nucleotides: TGCAGTGCTAGAGGGTGGCAGTCTAACACTGAAGCTTTCTTT.